The 18 T cell receptor beta chains below all came from one sample that was sequenced in a study of spatial heterogeneity in lung cancer. TCRdb passed the 5' RACE reads through MiXCR, listing each CDR3 protein once. The sample has tens of thousands of distinct CDR3 sequences, roughly 7% seen once. The time point is: sample taken at primary tumor resection. Sample: PBMCs, taken at surgery. These receptors were obtained from a male donor with early-stage non-small cell lung cancer.

The chain joins TRBV4-1 to TRBJ2-3; D is unresolved. Trimming left V 0 bases short and J 2 bases short, with 9 bases between. The CDR3 has 15 amino acids. Per the germline V gene, CDR1 is MGHRA and CDR2 is YSYEKL. The CDR3 sequence is CASSQEKAPTDTQYF. In DNA, the CDR3 is TGCGCCAGCAGCCAAGAGAAGGCCCCCACAGATACGCAGTATTTT.

The chain is built from TRBV6-1 and TRBJ2-5; no reliable D call. The CDR3 is 12 amino acids. CDR1 and CDR2 (germline): MNHNS, SASEGT. Trimming stripped 7 bases from V and 5 bases from J, with 11 bases between. CDR3 residues: CASNEVGETQYF. CDR3 coding DNA: TGTGCCAGCAATGAGGTGGGGGAGACCCAGTACTTC.

Only a few counts were recorded for this clonotype. The rearrangement uses TRBV5-1 and TRBJ1-1; maybe TRBD1 (5 bases). The CDR3 contains 13 residues. Germline CDR1 and CDR2: SGHRS and YFSETQ. V was pared by 6 bases and J by 10 bases, with 19 bases between. The CDR3: CASTYDQGSGAFF. CDR3 in DNA: TGCGCCAGCACTTATGATCAGGGATCCGGAGCTTTCTTT.

The table lists this clonotype with many counts. This chain connects TRBV12-3 or TRBV12-4 to TRBJ2-1; no definite D call. The CDR3 is 15 amino acids. The ends were cut back, 3 bases at V and 2 bases at J, with 11 bases in the middle. The CDR3 reads CASSLSSPTYNEQFF. The CDR3 bases are TGTGCCAGCAGTTTGTCTAGTCCAACCTACAATGAGCAGTTCTTC.

The V call is TRBV4-3, the J call TRBJ2-7; perhaps TRBD2 as D (6 bases). V dropped 2 bases and J dropped 1 base, with 15 bases sitting between them. The germline gives CDR1 LGHNA, CDR2 YSLEER. The CDR3 is 16 residues long. DNA for the CDR3: TGCGCCAGCAGCCAAACAATTGCACGGGGGTCCTACGAGCAGTACTTC. Its translation: CASSQTIARGSYEQYF.

The rearrangement joins TRBV5-1 to TRBJ2-3; D ambiguous. V lost 5 bases, J lost 5 bases, and 9 bases lay in between. Germline loops: CDR1 SGHRS, CDR2 YFSETQ. The CDR3 contains 12 residues. The CDR3 DNA follows: TGCGCCAGCAGTCTGGACCAAGATACGCAGTATTTT. Translating gives CASSLDQDTQYF. Variable domain in full (rest from reference TRBV5-1 and TRBJ2-3): KAGVTQTPRYLIKTRGQQVTLSCSPISGHRSVSWYQQTPGQGLQFLFEYFSETQRNKGNFPGRFSGRQFSNSRSEMNVSTLELGDSALYLCASSLDQDTQYFGPGTRLTVL.

This clonotype was recorded a few times. V gene TRBV9 combines with J gene TRBJ1-6, with D perhaps matching TRBD1 (5 bases). The CDR3 sequence is 17 residues long. Trimming pared 0 bases from V and 7 bases from J, leaving 17 bases between. Germline V gives CDR1 SGDLS, CDR2 YYNGEE. The CDR3 protein is CASSVGLRGYRNSPLHF. The DNA of the CDR3 is TGTGCCAGCAGCGTAGGCCTGCGGGGCTACCGGAATTCACCCCTCCACTTT.

Only a few counts were recorded for this clonotype. V is TRBV6-6 and J is TRBJ2-7; a weak D match, TRBD1 (5 bases). CDR3 length: 15 amino acids. Trimming shortened V by 2 bases and J by 5 bases, and 16 bases separated the two germline ends. From germline, CDR1 is MNHNY and CDR2 SVGAGI (reference sequence). CDR3 coding DNA: TGTGCCAGCAGTTACCCATCTGGCAGGGTGAACGAGCAGTACTTC. Protein: CASSYPSGRVNEQYF.

This clonotype was picked up a small number of times. The chain carries TRBV19 and TRBJ2-3; D not resolved. This CDR3 is 13 amino acids long. Between the trimmed V and J ends, which lost 6 bases and 8 bases, there was a span of 15 bases. CDR1 and CDR2 (germline): LNHDA, SQIVND (reference sequence). The CDR3 region is CASRIPPDRTQYF. The CDR3 DNA is TGTGCCAGTAGGATACCGCCCGACCGTACGCAGTATTTT. The full variable domain, in which reference TRBV19 and TRBJ2-3 provide the parts outside the CDR3, is DGGITQSPKYLFRKEGQNVTLSCEQNLNHDAMYWYRQDPGQGLRLIYYSQIVNDFQKGDIAEGYSVSREKKESFPLTVTSAQKNPTAFYLCASRIPPDRTQYFGPGTRLTVL.

This clonotype was seen ten or more times. CDR3 nucleotides: TGTGCCAGCAGAAGACAGGGGGCAAAGGATACGCAGTATTTT. Residues: CASRRQGAKDTQYF. The J gene is TRBJ2-3, the V gene TRBV5-6; TRBD1 aligns across 10 bases. Per the germline V gene, CDR1 is SGHDT and CDR2 is YYEEEE. The CDR3 loop spans 14 amino acids. The junction had 6 bases not matched to a gene; V was cut back by 5 bases and J by 6 bases.

This clonotype occurred many times. The chain uses TRBV12-3 or TRBV12-4 and TRBJ1-1; D is uncertain. This CDR3 has 15 residues. V was shortened by 6 bases and J by 1 base, with 15 bases between the two germline ends. The CDR3: CASSPSRKTNTEAFF. CDR3 coding DNA: TGTGCCAGCAGCCCCTCGAGGAAAACGAACACTGAAGCTTTCTTT.

There are a few counts of this clonotype. The J gene is TRBJ1-1, the V gene TRBV12-3 or TRBV12-4; D gene unclear. The V gene lost 5 bases and the J gene lost 1 base, with 11 bases spanning the gap. The CDR3 is made up of 14 amino acids. The chain's CDR3 is CASSPSRQNTEAFF. CDR3 DNA: TGTGCCAGCAGTCCCTCCAGACAGAACACTGAAGCTTTCTTT.

This clonotype was seen repeatedly, ten times or more. The chain has TRBV9 and TRBJ2-5; D possibly uses TRBD1 or TRBD2 (5 bases each). Germline CDR1 reads SGDLS; CDR2 reads YYNGEE. Trimming took 1 base from V and 3 from J, leaving 13 bases between them. There are 15 residues in the CDR3. The chain's CDR3 is CASSVRGAVEETQYF. CDR3 DNA sequence: TGTGCCAGCAGCGTACGAGGGGCTGTCGAAGAGACCCAGTACTTC. The variable domain in full, completed from reference TRBV9 and TRBJ2-5, reads DSGVTQTPKHLITATGQRVTLRCSPRSGDLSVYWYQQSLDQGLQFLIQYYNGEERAKGNILERFSAQQFPDLHSELNLSSLELGDSALYFCASSVRGAVEETQYFGPGTRLLVL.

This clonotype was picked up many times. The chain combines TRBV9 with TRBJ1-1, with D possibly TRBD1 on 5 matching bases. CDR3 length: 17 residues. CDR1 and CDR2 (germline): SGDLS, YYNGEE. V was cut by 0 bases and J by 3 bases, with 18 bases left in between. CDR3 region: CASSVAVSVGPYTEAFF. The CDR3 DNA reads TGTGCCAGCAGCGTAGCGGTTTCTGTGGGGCCCTACACTGAAGCTTTCTTT.

This clonotype was counted at least ten times. This chain uses TRBV2 with TRBJ1-3; 7 nucleotides line up with TRBD1. The length of the CDR3 is 14 residues. CDR1 and CDR2 from the germline V gene are SNHLY and FYNNEI. The V gene end was trimmed by 9 bases and the J gene end by 2 bases; junction bases not matched to a gene: 7. The CDR3: CARSPGQPGNTIYF. The CDR3 region has the DNA TGTGCCAGGTCTCCGGGACAGCCTGGAAACACCATATATTTT.

This clonotype occurred many times. V and J are TRBV9 and TRBJ1-6, with no clear D. V gave up 6 bases and J gave up 10 bases, with 11 bases separating them. The CDR3 is 12 amino acids. Germline-derived CDR1 and CDR2 are SGDLS and YYNGEE. CDR3 coding DNA: TGTGCCAGCACTCGGACGGGATCACCCCTCCACTTT. Amino acids: CASTRTGSPLHF.

The chain is built from TRBV5-1 and TRBJ2-5; 9 bases are a match to TRBD1. The CDR3 is made up of 16 amino acids. Germline loops: CDR1 SGHRS, CDR2 YFSETQ. The junction had 17 bases not matched to a gene; V was cut back by 4 bases and J by 10 bases. Here the CDR3 DNA reads TGCGCCAGCAGCCCGGGGGCCGGGACAGGGCCTGCACACCAGTACTTC. Protein sequence: CASSPGAGTGPAHQYF.

This clonotype was seen repeatedly, ten times or more. J is TRBJ1-5 and V is TRBV25-1; the D gene is possibly TRBD1 (5 bases). The CDR3 is 15 residues long. V was clipped by 8 bases and J by 2 bases, with 16 bases between them. CDR1 and CDR2 (germline): MGHDK, SYGVNS. CDR3 in amino acids: CASGVGGSGNQPQHF. The CDR3 bases are TGTGCCAGCGGAGTGGGGGGGAGTGGCAATCAGCCCCAGCATTTT.